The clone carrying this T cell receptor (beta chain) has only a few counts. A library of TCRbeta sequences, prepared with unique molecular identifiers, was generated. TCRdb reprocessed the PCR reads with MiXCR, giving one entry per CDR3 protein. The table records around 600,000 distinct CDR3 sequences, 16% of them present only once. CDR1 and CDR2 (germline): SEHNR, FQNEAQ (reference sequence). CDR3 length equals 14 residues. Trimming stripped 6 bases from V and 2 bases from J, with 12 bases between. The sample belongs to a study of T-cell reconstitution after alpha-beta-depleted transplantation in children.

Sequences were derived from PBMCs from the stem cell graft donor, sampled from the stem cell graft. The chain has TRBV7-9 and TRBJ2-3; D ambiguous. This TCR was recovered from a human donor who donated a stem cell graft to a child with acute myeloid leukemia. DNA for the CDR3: TGTGCCAGCAGATCAAGGGCTACCACAGATACGCAGTATTTT. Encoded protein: CASRSRATTDTQYF.